The clone carrying this TCR beta chain was found a few times. The antigen is not known. A junction end diverges from the germline sequence, so it may reflect a read error. The CDR3 end is not reached by the read, which stops 3 residues before it; the germline J gene fills it in. CDR1 SEHNR and CDR2 FQNEAQ come from the germline V gene (reference sequence). The CDR3 spans 12 residues. Generated by immunoSEQ multiplex PCR, the TCRdb table keeps only in-frame clones and is missing some. Sampling found about 33,000 clones, none seen once. The data derive from a study of T cell clonality in common variable immunodeficiency. Findings and caveats of the study: In common variable immunodeficiency, TCR beta chains reportedly carried fewer deletions and N-nucleotide insertions.

This clonotype was obtained from a human donor with common variable immunodeficiency. V usage is TRBV7-9 and J usage is TRBJ2-5, with D unclear. Sequenced material: peripheral blood mononuclear cells. CDR3 protein: CSSSEAEETQYF. CDR3 DNA, as far as it was read: TGTTCCAGCAGCGAGGCAGAAGAGACC.